This T cell receptor beta chain was documented in a study of blood T cell repertoires in COVID-19. The wider study: Italy, Spain and the United States were the sources of the convalescent and acute COVID-19 samples.

The CDR3 spans 11 residues. Germline CDR1 reads ENHRY; CDR2 reads SYGVKD. The V and J ends lost 8 bases and 10 bases respectively, with 12 bases between them. Participant ages covered 18 to 89 years across 20 to 30 US areas. Participants reported their clinical history, and cohort assignment relied on those reports. In the study's own analysis: Estimation of nucleated cell counts relied on the amplification of reference gene primers. Measured with immunoSEQ multiplex PCR; TCRdb has only the in-frame clones, and not every one. V, J and clone size were drawn from that table, and D and trimming were deduced from the DNA. Here the sample spans over 300,000 clones, approximately 90% being singletons.

V usage is TRBV10-3 and J usage is TRBJ2-1, with a tentative D call TRBD1 (6 bases). This sequence was found in a woman aged 25-40 years with acute COVID-19. The sample comprised PBMCs or T cells enriched from blood (not recorded which). The CDR3 sequence is CAISQGGEQFF. The CDR3 coding sequence is TGTGCCATCTCCCAAGGGGGAGAGCAGTTCTTC.